This T cell receptor beta chain was identified in a study of blood T cell repertoires in COVID-19 (dated by TCRdb to 2018 to 2020). Study-level background: Collaborator samples came from the United States, Italy and Spain and covered acute and convalescent phases of COVID-19. A de-identified subject ID, COVID-19 status, age in years and sex were almost always included in the sample metadata. Where HLA class I and class II types were available, the types were taken from metadata supplied by the sample provider, not from assay-based typing. The repertoires were made available in a free public database intended to serve as a resource for research on the immune response to SARS-CoV-2. The material from the prospective study consisted of cDNA or gDNA derived from T cells, B-cell-depleted T cells, or PBMCs. Samples came from the ongoing ImmuneRACE study (first 160 participants) plus 1,254 subjects from 6 global collaborators. The dataset comprised deeply sampled blood TCRbeta repertoires from subjects exposed to, actively infected with, or recovered from COVID-19.

TCRbeta CDR3 regions were amplified from genomic DNA using the immunoSEQ Assay, a bias-controlled multiplex PCR. On the authors' methods: Nucleated cell counts per sample were estimated from amplification of reference gene primers within the assay. Sequence reads were collapsed and filtered to measure the absolute abundance of every unique TCRbeta CDR3 rearrangement. For each sample, productive Simpson clonality was calculated as the square root of Simpson's diversity index over productive rearrangements. TCRdb obtained this table from immuneACCESS and retained in-frame rearrangements with V and J assigned. These tables miss some clones; where compared with another copy, unresolved V genes account for less than half of the shortfall, and the remainder is unexplained. Clone size and V and J calls were adopted from that table, with D and trimming inferred from the DNA. This sample is represented by more than 55,000 clones; over 80% of them were singletons. 8.3% of the sample is held by the ten biggest clonotypes.

In regard to this clone: Its antigen target is currently unknown. No quality values exist for individual bases; no much larger clone is one base distant.

Results and caveats for the whole study, not just this receptor: How much clinical and demographic metadata was included differed by source and by participant, and the metadata was provided uncurated.

The collaborating institutions used their own protocols to collect whole blood in K2EDTA tubes. For TCRbeta analysis, collaborators shipped samples as frozen whole blood, isolated PBMCs, or DNA extracted from either of those sample types. Sample: peripheral blood. The receptor was isolated from a human donor with active COVID-19. The donor label of this sample is uncertain.

The DNA reads as follows: TGTGCTAGTGGTTTGACCCAGAGCCTCCGGGACAGTAGCACAGATACGCAGTATTTT. This translates into CASGLTQSLRDSSTDTQYF. The sequence links TRBV12-5 to TRBJ2-3; 7 middle bases align to TRBD1. For CDR1 and CDR2, the germline V gene lists LGHNT and FRNRAP. Here V drops 2 bases and J drops 0 bases, and the junction holds 14 bases not matched to any gene. From its cysteine to its phenylalanine, the CDR3 spans 19 amino acids. CDR3 DNA only is kept here, 57 bases in frame from base 1.